This TCR beta chain was obtained from a study of shared clonotypes between healthy human individuals. Assay: immunoSEQ multiplex PCR; the TCRdb copy retains only in-frame clones and omits some. The data hold 530,000 or so clones, with 75% to 80% observed a single time. With respect to this clone: This likely came from a read error, as a far larger clone is one base away. The sample has other DNA sequences that encode this CDR3 too.

CDR1 and CDR2 from the germline V gene are SGHTS and YDEGEE. This CDR3 spans 14 amino acids. Trimming cost V 0 bases and J 7 bases, with 13 bases left between them. The source is a woman in her forties in good health. Some clones in this sample may be carry-over from other donors' samples. Sequencing was carried out using PBMCs. V gene TRBV5-8 combines with J gene TRBJ1-1; D unclear. The CDR3 loop reads CASSLDWDFSEAFF. CDR3 nucleotide sequence: TGTGCCAGCAGCTTGGATTGGGATTTTAGTGAAGCTTTCTTT. The complete variable domain, with remaining parts taken from reference TRBV5-8 and TRBJ1-1, reads EAGVTQSPTHLIKTRGQQATLRCSPISGHTSVYWYQQALGLGLQFLLWYDEGEERNRGNFPPRFSGRQFPNYSSELNVNALELEDSALYLCASSLDWDFSEAFFGQGTRLTVV.